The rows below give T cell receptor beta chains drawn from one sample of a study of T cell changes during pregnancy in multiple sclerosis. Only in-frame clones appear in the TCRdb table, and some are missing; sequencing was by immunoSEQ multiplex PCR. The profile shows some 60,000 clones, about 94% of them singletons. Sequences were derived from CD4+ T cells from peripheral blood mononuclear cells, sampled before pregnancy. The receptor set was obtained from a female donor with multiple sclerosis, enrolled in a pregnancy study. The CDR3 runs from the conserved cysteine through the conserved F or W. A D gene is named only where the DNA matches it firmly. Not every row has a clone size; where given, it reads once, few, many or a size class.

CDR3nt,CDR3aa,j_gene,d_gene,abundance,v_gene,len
TGCAGCGTTGAGCCCAGGGCTACCAACACTGAAGCTTTCTTT,CSVEPRATNTEAFF,TRBJ1-1,-,-,TRBV29-1,14
TGTGCCTGGAGGATAGCGGGAGCTCGGGAGACCCAGTACTTC,CAWRIAGARETQYF,TRBJ2-5,TRBD2,-,TRBV30,14
TGTGCCAGTAGCCCAGGGAACTCTGGAAACACCATATATTTT,CASSPGNSGNTIYF,TRBJ1-3,-,once,TRBV7-2,14
TGCGCCAGCAGCTGGGGACAGGGAAGCGGCTACACCTTC,CASSWGQGSGYTF,TRBJ1-2,TRBD1,-,TRBV5-1,13
TGTGCCAGCAGTTTATTTACGGGGAGCTCCTACAATGAGCAGTTCTTC,CASSLFTGSSYNEQFF,TRBJ2-1,-,-,TRBV27,16
TGTGCCAGCAGCCTAGCGGGAGAGAGGGCAGATACGCAGTATTTT,CASSLAGERADTQYF,TRBJ2-3,TRBD2,-,TRBV27,15
TGTGCCAGTAGTTCTAGACAGGGGGTGTACGAGCAGTACTTC,CASSSRQGVYEQYF,TRBJ2-7,TRBD1,-,TRBV19,14
TGTGCCAGCAGCTTGGGAGGGGGAAGGAGGTACTATGGCTACACCTTC,CASSLGGGRRYYGYTF,TRBJ1-2,-,-,TRBV5-8,16
TGTGCCAGCAGCTCTTCCCGCGGGAGCTCCTACAATGAGCAGTTCTTC,CASSSSRGSSYNEQFF,TRBJ2-1,TRBD2,-,TRBV5-4,16
TGTGCCAGCACTCGGACTAGCGGTGGGGGTGAGCAGTTCTTC,CASTRTSGGGEQFF,TRBJ2-1,TRBD2,-,TRBV2,14
TGTGCCAGCTCACCACTTAGGACAGGGTCGGCTTCGCCTGAAGCTTTCTTT,CASSPLRTGSASPEAFF,TRBJ1-1,TRBD1,-,TRBV18,17
TGCGCCACTCGAATGGAGTCAACTAATGAAAAACTGTTTTTT,CATRMESTNEKLFF,TRBJ1-4,-,few,TRBV5-1,14
TGTGCCAGCAGCGTAGGAGGGCCCTCTGGGGCCAACGTCCTGACTTTC,CASSVGGPSGANVLTF,TRBJ2-6,-,-,TRBV9,16
TGTGCCAGCAGACTGAGGACTAGCGCAACAGATACGCAGTATTTT,CASRLRTSATDTQYF,TRBJ2-3,TRBD2,-,TRBV7-9,15
TGTGCCAGCAGCTCTAGCGGGAGAGGCGAGCAGTACTTC,CASSSSGRGEQYF,TRBJ2-7,TRBD2,-,TRBV13,13
TGCAGCTTCCGGACTCTCACAGATACGCAGTATTTT,CSFRTLTDTQYF,TRBJ2-3,-,-,TRBV29-1,12
TGTGCCTGGAGTGTACTTCAGTCAGGGGGACGTAGGAGCTCCTACAATGAGCAGTTCTTC,CAWSVLQSGGRRSSYNEQFF,TRBJ2-1,TRBD1,-,TRBV30,20
TGTGCCAGCAGCTCACCGACAGGGCTTCATGAAAAACTGTTTTTT,CASSSPTGLHEKLFF,TRBJ1-4,TRBD1,-,TRBV5-6,15
TGTGCCAGCAGCGTAGCGGCGACAGGAACAACCGGGGAGCTGTTTTTT,CASSVAATGTTGELFF,TRBJ2-2,-,-,TRBV9,16
TGTGCCAGCAGCTTGCAGGGCAGGGGCTTAACTGAAGCTTTCTTT,CASSLQGRGLTEAFF,TRBJ1-1,-,-,TRBV5-4,15
TGTGCCAGCAGACAGGGGACCGGGGAGCTGTTTTTT,CASRQGTGELFF,TRBJ2-2,TRBD1,-,TRBV6-1,12
TGTGCCAGCAGCTTAGCGAACTGGGCCCAAGAGACCCAGTACTTC,CASSLANWAQETQYF,TRBJ2-5,-,-,TRBV7-2,15
TGTGCCAGCAGACTACAGGGGGGCAATCAGCCCCAGCATTTT,CASRLQGGNQPQHF,TRBJ1-5,TRBD1,-,TRBV28,14
TGCGCCAGCAGCCAAGGTCGACTAGCGGGAGCGGGAGATACGCAGTATTTT,CASSQGRLAGAGDTQYF,TRBJ2-3,TRBD2,-,TRBV4-3,17
TGCGCCAGCAGCGCTCCGGGACAGGGGCTTTCAGAGCAGTACTTC,CASSAPGQGLSEQYF,TRBJ2-7,TRBD1,-,TRBV5-1,15
TGTGCCAGTTCAACGGACAGGGGACTGTGGTTGAAAAATGAGCAGTTCTTC,CASSTDRGLWLKNEQFF,TRBJ2-1,TRBD1,few,TRBV28,17
TGTGCCAGCAGTTACCAAACAGGGGGCTCTGGAAACACCATATATTTT,CASSYQTGGSGNTIYF,TRBJ1-3,TRBD1,-,TRBV6-5,16
TGTGCCAGTAGTATGGGCACATCTTACGAGCAGTACTTC,CASSMGTSYEQYF,TRBJ2-7,-,-,TRBV19,13
TGTGCCAGTAGTATCAAGGGGCTGGGGGCTTTCTTT,CASSIKGLGAFF,TRBJ1-1,-,few,TRBV19,12
TGCGCCAGCAGCTTGGGACAGGGGGTCTACGAGCAGTACTTC,CASSLGQGVYEQYF,TRBJ2-7,TRBD1,-,TRBV5-1,14
TGTGCCAGCAGCCCCGGGGGGGCTAGCGGGGGACTCACCTACGGCACAGATACGCAGTATTTT,CASSPGGASGGLTYGTDTQYF,TRBJ2-3,TRBD2,-,TRBV27,21
TGTGCCAGCAGCTTAGCGCGAGGGCCTCGCCCAAGTCACGAGCAGTACTTC,CASSLARGPRPSHEQYF,TRBJ2-7,-,-,TRBV7-9,17
TGTGCCAGCAGCGTAGGGCTAGCGGCCTCCTACGAGCAGTACTTC,CASSVGLAASYEQYF,TRBJ2-7,TRBD2,once,TRBV9,15
TGTGCCAGCAGTGATTATAGGGGGCAAGGAGTTCAGCCCCAGCATTTT,CASSDYRGQGVQPQHF,TRBJ1-5,TRBD1,-,TRBV2,16
TGTGCCAGCAGCTCAACAGGGGTCCTGGCCGGGGAGCTGTTTTTT,CASSSTGVLAGELFF,TRBJ2-2,TRBD1,-,TRBV11-3,15
TGTGCCAGCAGCTTCGGGGGGAACACCGGGGAGCTGTTTTTT,CASSFGGNTGELFF,TRBJ2-2,-,-,TRBV9,14
TGTGCCAGCAGCCAAGCCGTCACAGGGGGCGGCGGTGGCTACACCTTC,CASSQAVTGGGGGYTF,TRBJ1-2,TRBD1,-,TRBV14,16
TGTGCCAGCAGTGAATTTGCTACTCCTTCCTACAATGAGCAGTTCTTC,CASSEFATPSYNEQFF,TRBJ2-1,-,-,TRBV6-1,16
TGTGCCAGCAGTTTCGGTCAGGGGGCGTTTGTGCAGTACTTC,CASSFGQGAFVQYF,TRBJ2-7,TRBD1,once,TRBV28,14
TGTGCCAGCAGCGTAGGGACTGGACTACCCCAAGAGACCCAGTACTTC,CASSVGTGLPQETQYF,TRBJ2-5,-,-,TRBV9,16
TGTGCCAGCAGCTTAGCGGGACTAGCGGCGAACACCGGGGAGCTGTTTTTT,CASSLAGLAANTGELFF,TRBJ2-2,TRBD2,-,TRBV7-9,17
TGTGCCAGCTCCCCGGGAGGCGGCGAGCAGTACTTC,CASSPGGGEQYF,TRBJ2-7,TRBD2,-,TRBV11-3,12
TGTGCCTGGAGTGACCTAGCGGGAGGGTGGGGGAAAGAGACCCAGTACTTC,CAWSDLAGGWGKETQYF,TRBJ2-5,TRBD2,once,TRBV30,17
TGTGCCAGCAGCTTGGCGGGACACCTAACCTATGGCTACACCTTC,CASSLAGHLTYGYTF,TRBJ1-2,-,once,TRBV5-4,15
TGTGCCAGCTCACTATCAATTAGCGGAAGCACAGATACGCAGTATTTT,CASSLSISGSTDTQYF,TRBJ2-3,-,-,TRBV18,16
TGTGCCAGCAGCTTGGCCGGTAATGAGCAGTTCTTC,CASSLAGNEQFF,TRBJ2-1,-,-,TRBV5-4,12